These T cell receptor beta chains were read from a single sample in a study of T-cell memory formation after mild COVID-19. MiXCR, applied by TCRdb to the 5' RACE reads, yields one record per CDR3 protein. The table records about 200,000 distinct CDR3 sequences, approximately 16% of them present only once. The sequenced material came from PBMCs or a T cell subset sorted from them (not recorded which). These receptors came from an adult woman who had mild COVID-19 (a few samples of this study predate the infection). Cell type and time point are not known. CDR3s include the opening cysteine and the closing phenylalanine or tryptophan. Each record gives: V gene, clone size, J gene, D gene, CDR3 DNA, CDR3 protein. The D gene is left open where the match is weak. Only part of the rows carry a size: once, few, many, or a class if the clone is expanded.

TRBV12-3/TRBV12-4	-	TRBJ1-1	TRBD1	TGTGCCAGCAGTTTATTCGTCCTGGGACAGATGAACACTGAAGCTTTCTTT	CASSLFVLGQMNTEAFF
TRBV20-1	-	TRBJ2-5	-	TGCAGTGCTGGGGTCGGTGAGACCCAGTACTTC	CSAGVGETQYF
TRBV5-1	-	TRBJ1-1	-	TGCGCCAGCGCTCTCCCAGGGTTGAACACTGAAGCTTTCTTT	CASALPGLNTEAFF
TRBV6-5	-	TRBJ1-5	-	TGTGCCAGCAGTCCCCGGGATCTAAATAGCAATCAGCCCCAGCATTTT	CASSPRDLNSNQPQHF
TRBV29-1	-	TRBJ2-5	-	TGCAGCGTTGATTCTAGCCTCAGGGAGACCCAGTACTTC	CSVDSSLRETQYF
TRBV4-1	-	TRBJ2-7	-	TGCGCCAGCAGGAGGACAATCGAATTAGGGTACGAGCAGTACTTC	CASRRTIELGYEQYF
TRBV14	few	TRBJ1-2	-	TGTGCCAGCAGCTTGCCGGGGGCTAACTATGGCTACACCTTC	CASSLPGANYGYTF
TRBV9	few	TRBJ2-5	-	TGTGCCAGCAGCGTAGAGGGGGGGGAGACCCAGTACTTC	CASSVEGGETQYF
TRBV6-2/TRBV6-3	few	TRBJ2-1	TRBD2	TGTGCCAGCAGTTTAGAGTACGATGGACTAGCGGCGAGCTCCTACAATGAGCAGTTCTTC	CASSLEYDGLAASSYNEQFF
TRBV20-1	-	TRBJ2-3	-	TGCAGTGCTAGAGCCCCGGCCCCTCCTACTTCAGATACGCAGTATTTT	CSARAPAPPTSDTQYF
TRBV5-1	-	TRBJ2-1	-	TGCGCCAGCAGCATTCAGGGGTTCAATGAGCAGTTCTTC	CASSIQGFNEQFF
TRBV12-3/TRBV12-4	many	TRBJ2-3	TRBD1	TGTGCCAGCAGCGCCACAGGGGCAGATACGCAGTATTTT	CASSATGADTQYF
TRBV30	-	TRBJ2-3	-	TGTGCCTGGATCGCTAGCGTTAGCACAGATACGCAGTATTTT	CAWIASVSTDTQYF
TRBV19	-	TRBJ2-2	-	TGTGCCAGTAGGGTTGTTTCGGCCGCCACCGGGGAGCTGTTTTTT	CASRVVSAATGELFF
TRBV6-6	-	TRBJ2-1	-	TGTGCCAGCAGTTACGGGGGCGTCTCCTACAATGAGCAGTTCTTC	CASSYGGVSYNEQFF
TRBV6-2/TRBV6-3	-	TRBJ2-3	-	TGTGCCAGCAGTCCCACCGGACGGGGATTCACAGATACGCAGTATTTT	CASSPTGRGFTDTQYF
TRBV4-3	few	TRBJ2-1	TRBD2	TGCGCCAGCAGCCAAGAGTTAGCGGGAGGCGTGAGGCAGTTCTTC	CASSQELAGGVRQFF
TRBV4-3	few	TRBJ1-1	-	TGCGCCAGCAGCCAAGGGGCGGGATTTGAAGCTTTCTTT	CASSQGAGFEAFF
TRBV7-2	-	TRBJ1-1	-	TGTGCCAGCAGCTTAAGAAGCATGAACACTGAAGCTTTCTTT	CASSLRSMNTEAFF
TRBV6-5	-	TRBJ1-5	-	TGTGCCAGCAGTTACTTTCAGGGTCCCCAGCATTTT	CASSYFQGPQHF
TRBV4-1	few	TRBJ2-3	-	TGCGCCAGCAGCCAAGGGACACTCAGCACAGATACGCAGTATTTT	CASSQGTLSTDTQYF
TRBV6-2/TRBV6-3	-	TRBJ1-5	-	TGTGCCAGCAGTTATAGGGCCGTTCGCCCTCTAAATCAGCCCCAGCATTTT	CASSYRAVRPLNQPQHF
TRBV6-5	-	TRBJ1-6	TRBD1	TGTGCCAGCAGTTTCCGGGACAGGGGAAATTCACCCCTCCACTTT	CASSFRDRGNSPLHF
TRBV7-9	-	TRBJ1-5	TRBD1	TGTGCCAGCAGCACAGGGGACATCGGCAATCAGCCCCAGCATTTT	CASSTGDIGNQPQHF
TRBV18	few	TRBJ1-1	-	TGTGCCAGCTCACCACCGACGGGCAGGGACACTGAAGCTTTCTTT	CASSPPTGRDTEAFF